The rows below give T cell receptor beta chains drawn from one sample of a study of STAT5B mutations in CD4+ large granular lymphocyte leukemia. The protocol was immunoSEQ multiplex PCR, while the TCRdb copy is restricted to in-frame clones and leaves out a portion. The sample records some 30,000 clones, about 78% being singletons. The sequenced material came from CD4+ T cells from blood buffy coats. These receptors all come from a human donor in good health. Both conserved end residues are part of each CDR3. The order of the fields is clone size, J gene, D gene, V gene, CDR3 DNA, CDR3 protein. The D gene is left open where the match is weak. Part of the rows lack a size; the others show once, few, many or a class for expanded clones.

NA | TRBJ2-2 | NA | TRBV7-2 | TGTGCCAGCAGCTTAAGACAGCCTCTAAATCCCGGGGAGCTGTTTTTT | CASSLRQPLNPGELFF
NA | TRBJ1-2 | NA | TRBV2 | TGTGCCAGCAGTGAAGACCAGGGCTATGGCTACACCTTC | CASSEDQGYGYTF
NA | TRBJ2-1 | TRBD1 | TRBV29-1 | TGCAGCGTGGGACAGGGAATCTCCTACAATGAGCAGTTCTTC | CSVGQGISYNEQFF
NA | TRBJ2-5 | NA | TRBV6-1 | TGTGCCAGCAGTGTAGGTTCCTGGGAGACCCAGTACTTC | CASSVGSWETQYF
NA | TRBJ1-6 | NA | TRBV7-9 | TGTGCCAGCAGCTCGGACACGGACAATTCACCCCTCCACTTT | CASSSDTDNSPLHF
NA | TRBJ2-7 | NA | TRBV5-5 | TGTGCCAGCACCTCTAATCCCACTGGGGCCTACGAGCAGTACTTC | CASTSNPTGAYEQYF
NA | TRBJ2-5 | NA | TRBV5-1 | TGCGCCAGCAGCTTGGGGCAGAACCAAGAGACCCAGTACTTC | CASSLGQNQETQYF
NA | TRBJ2-3 | TRBD2 | TRBV5-1 | TGCGCCAGCGTTGGACTAGGGGAGGGCACAGATACGCAGTATTTT | CASVGLGEGTDTQYF
few | TRBJ1-5 | NA | TRBV5-1 | TGCGCCAGCAGCTTGGACCCCAGCAATCAGCCCCAGCATTTT | CASSLDPSNQPQHF
NA | TRBJ1-3 | NA | TRBV4-3 | TGCGCCAGCAGCCAACTACAGAGCTCTGGAAACACCATATATTTT | CASSQLQSSGNTIYF
once | TRBJ1-4 | NA | TRBV6-1 | TGTGCCAGCAGCGCAAGGCCTAGAACTAATGAAAAACTGTTTTTT | CASSARPRTNEKLFF
NA | TRBJ2-7 | NA | TRBV6-1 | TGTGCCAGCAGTGAAGTAGGTTCCTACGAGCAGTACTTC | CASSEVGSYEQYF
few | TRBJ1-1 | NA | TRBV20-1 | TGCAGTGCCGAGCCGGGATCGAAAGCTTTCTTT | CSAEPGSKAFF
NA | TRBJ2-6 | NA | TRBV7-9 | TGTGCCAGCAGAAGTCGCTCTGGGGCCAACGTCCTGACTTTC | CASRSRSGANVLTF